These T cell receptor beta chains were read from a single sample in a study of blood T cell repertoires in COVID-19. Assay used: immunoSEQ multiplex PCR; TCRdb lists only in-frame clones, some missing. Among about 68,000 clones listed, more than 70% were seen once. The specimen sequenced was peripheral blood. Source of these receptors: a man aged 45-65 years with acute or convalescent COVID-19. CDR3s include the opening cysteine and the closing phenylalanine or tryptophan. Each record gives: CDR3 protein, CDR3 DNA, clone size, V gene, D gene, J gene. D genes are given only for firm matches. Expanded clones are given a class, and other clones once, few, many or no size at all.

CDR3: CASRRWRTGEDEQYF
DNA: TGCGCCAGCCGCCGTTGGAGGACAGGGGAGGACGAGCAGTACTTC
size: .
V: TRBV23-1
D: TRBD1
J: TRBJ2-7

CDR3: CASSFGEREISPLHF
DNA: TGTGCCAGCAGCTTTGGGGAGCGGGAAATTTCACCCCTCCACTTT
size: .
V: TRBV7-9
D: .
J: TRBJ1-6

CDR3: CASSLGSGGRVSDTQYF
DNA: TGTGCCAGCAGCTTGGGGTCCGGCGGGAGGGTCTCAGATACGCAGTATTTT
size: .
V: TRBV5-4
D: TRBD2
J: TRBJ2-3

CDR3: CASSAGDSSYNEQFF
DNA: TGTGCCAGCAGCGCCGGGGATAGCTCCTACAATGAGCAGTTCTTC
size: .
V: TRBV11-2
D: .
J: TRBJ2-1

CDR3: CASSLTGVHNEQFF
DNA: TGCGCCAGCAGCTTAACGGGAGTACACAATGAGCAGTTCTTC
size: .
V: TRBV5-1
D: .
J: TRBJ2-1

CDR3: CASSPPLRDSQFGETQYF
DNA: TGTGCCAGCAGTCCTCCCCTCCGGGACAGTCAATTCGGGGAGACCCAGTACTTC
size: .
V: TRBV6-6
D: TRBD1
J: TRBJ2-5

CDR3: CATSSLEINEQFF
DNA: TGTGCCACCAGCAGTCTCGAGATCAATGAGCAGTTCTTC
size: .
V: TRBV15
D: .
J: TRBJ2-1

CDR3: CASSHTSGQTGAFF
DNA: TGCGCCAGCAGCCACACATCGGGACAAACGGGTGCTTTCTTT
size: .
V: TRBV4-1
D: .
J: TRBJ1-1

CDR3: CAITRRGSTDTQYF
DNA: TGTGCCATCACACGAAGGGGTAGCACAGATACGCAGTATTTT
size: .
V: TRBV2
D: .
J: TRBJ2-3

CDR3: CASSQGLAGEETQYF
DNA: TGTGCCAGCAGTCAGGGACTAGCGGGGGAAGAGACCCAGTACTTC
size: .
V: TRBV7-3
D: TRBD2
J: TRBJ2-5

CDR3: CASSLRAGTYNEQFF
DNA: TGCGCCAGCAGCTTGCGAGCGGGCACCTACAATGAGCAGTTCTTC
size: .
V: TRBV5-1
D: .
J: TRBJ2-1

CDR3: CASSLNAGFNYGYTF
DNA: TGTGCCAGCAGCTTAAATGCAGGCTTTAACTATGGCTACACCTTC
size: .
V: TRBV11-2
D: .
J: TRBJ1-2

CDR3: CASSRGGYYGYTF
DNA: TGTGCCAGCAGTCGGGGGGGCTACTATGGCTACACCTTC
size: .
V: TRBV2
D: .
J: TRBJ1-2

CDR3: CAISAGTAYSGNTIYF
DNA: TGTGCCATCAGTGCGGGGACAGCCTACTCTGGAAACACCATATATTTT
size: .
V: TRBV10-3
D: TRBD1
J: TRBJ1-3

CDR3: CACTQGSGEKLFF
DNA: TGTGCCTGCACCCAGGGAAGTGGCGAAAAACTGTTTTTT
size: .
V: TRBV30
D: .
J: TRBJ1-4

CDR3: CASSQPTANTGELFF
DNA: TGCGCCAGCAGTCAACCTACCGCGAACACCGGGGAGCTGTTTTTT
size: .
V: TRBV5-1
D: .
J: TRBJ2-2

CDR3: CASGRYEQYF
DNA: TGTGCCAGCGGGAGGTACGAGCAGTACTTC
size: .
V: TRBV2
D: .
J: TRBJ2-7

CDR3: CASSPEVGEGEQYF
DNA: TGTGCCAGCAGCCCGGAGGTTGGCGAGGGCGAGCAGTACTTC
size: .
V: TRBV11-3
D: .
J: TRBJ2-7

CDR3: CASSLAGATGSGSIYEQYF
DNA: TGTGCCAGCAGCTTGGCAGGTGCAACAGGTAGCGGGAGCATATACGAGCAGTACTTC
size: .
V: TRBV5-6
D: TRBD2
J: TRBJ2-7

CDR3: CASSLVHITTDTQYF
DNA: TGCGCCAGCAGCTTGGTGCACATAACCACAGATACGCAGTATTTT
size: .
V: TRBV5-1
D: .
J: TRBJ2-3

CDR3: CASSPTQETQYF
DNA: TGTGCCAGCTCACCCACACAAGAGACCCAGTACTTC
size: .
V: TRBV18
D: .
J: TRBJ2-5

CDR3: CASTGRATIGSNEKLFF
DNA: TGTGCCAGTACCGGGAGGGCGACAATAGGTTCTAATGAAAAACTGTTTTTT
size: .
V: TRBV19
D: .
J: TRBJ1-4

CDR3: CASSFSGGTDTQYF
DNA: TGTGCCAGCTCATTTAGCGGGGGCACAGATACGCAGTATTTT
size: .
V: TRBV18
D: TRBD2
J: TRBJ2-3

CDR3: CASSLTGTKNIQYF
DNA: TGTGCCAGCAGCTTAACAGGGACCAAAAACATTCAGTACTTC
size: .
V: TRBV7-9
D: .
J: TRBJ2-4

CDR3: CASRVGLAITYEQYF
DNA: TGTGCCAGCAGGGTTGGCCTAGCGATCACCTACGAGCAGTACTTC
size: .
V: TRBV6-5
D: .
J: TRBJ2-7

CDR3: CASSSSGELFF
DNA: TGTGCCAGCAGTTCCTCCGGGGAGCTGTTTTTT
size: .
V: TRBV6-2/TRBV6-3
D: .
J: TRBJ2-2

CDR3: CASSQDSLAGGEQYF
DNA: TGTGCCAGCAGCCAAGATTCCCTAGCGGGCGGGGAGCAGTACTTC
size: .
V: TRBV3-1/TRBV3-2
D: TRBD2
J: TRBJ2-7

CDR3: CASSVTGGRVYEQYF
DNA: TGTGCCAGCAGCGTAACAGGGGGCAGAGTCTACGAGCAGTACTTC
size: .
V: TRBV9
D: TRBD1
J: TRBJ2-7

CDR3: CAWRGQGMVGYTF
DNA: TGTGCCTGGAGGGGACAGGGGATGGTAGGCTACACCTTC
size: .
V: TRBV30
D: TRBD1
J: TRBJ1-2

CDR3: CSVGGDTQYF
DNA: TGCAGCGTTGGAGGAGATACGCAGTATTTT
size: .
V: TRBV29-1
D: .
J: TRBJ2-3

CDR3: CASSSTGTGADTQYF
DNA: TGTGCCAGTAGTTCTACCGGGACAGGGGCCGATACGCAGTATTTT
size: .
V: TRBV19
D: TRBD1
J: TRBJ2-3

CDR3: CASSQGQNTEAFF
DNA: TGCGCCAGCAGCCAAGGACAGAACACTGAAGCTTTCTTT
size: .
V: TRBV5-1
D: .
J: TRBJ1-1

CDR3: CASSLGTGRTEAFF
DNA: TGTGCCAGCAGCTTAGGGACGGGGAGGACTGAAGCTTTCTTT
size: once
V: TRBV7-3
D: .
J: TRBJ1-1

CDR3: CASSPGTPSYEQYF
DNA: TGCGCCAGCAGCCCCGGGACTCCTTCCTACGAGCAGTACTTC
size: .
V: TRBV5-1
D: .
J: TRBJ2-7

CDR3: CASKTGTRTWGNQAFF
DNA: TGTGCCAGCAAAACCGGGACACGCACTTGGGGGAATCAAGCTTTCTTT
size: .
V: TRBV28
D: .
J: TRBJ1-1

CDR3: CASSPGTEQQQYF
DNA: TGTGCCAGCAGTCCCGGGACAGAACAACAGCAGTACTTC
size: .
V: TRBV6-5
D: TRBD1
J: TRBJ2-7

CDR3: CASSLVLAGLYEQYF
DNA: TGTGCCAGCAGTTTGGTACTAGCGGGCCTATACGAGCAGTACTTC
size: .
V: TRBV27
D: TRBD2
J: TRBJ2-7

CDR3: CASRPQGGTYEQYF
DNA: TGTGCCAGCAGACCGCAGGGTGGAACCTACGAGCAGTACTTC
size: .
V: TRBV6-1
D: .
J: TRBJ2-7

CDR3: CASSRRTGWITATNEKLFF
DNA: TGTGCCAGCAGTCGTCGGACAGGGTGGATTACTGCAACTAATGAAAAACTGTTTTTT
size: .
V: TRBV27
D: TRBD1
J: TRBJ1-4

CDR3: CASSRAVPSSGNTIYF
DNA: TGTGCCAGCAGCAGAGCCGTTCCCTCCTCTGGAAACACCATATATTTT
size: .
V: TRBV14
D: .
J: TRBJ1-3

CDR3: CASSLAGGVNTEAFF
DNA: TGCGCCAGCAGCTTGGCCGGGGGGGTGAACACTGAAGCTTTCTTT
size: few
V: TRBV5-1
D: .
J: TRBJ1-1

CDR3: CASSLGPPQTEAFF
DNA: TGTGCCAGCAGCTTGGGTCCTCCACAGACTGAAGCTTTCTTT
size: .
V: TRBV5-5
D: .
J: TRBJ1-1

CDR3: CASSPTGGKGIGKLFF
DNA: TGTGCCAGCTCACCCACGGGAGGGAAAGGTATCGGAAAACTGTTTTTT
size: .
V: TRBV18
D: .
J: TRBJ1-4

CDR3: CASSVGGRSEQFF
DNA: TGTGCCAGCAGCGTAGGGGGGAGGAGTGAGCAGTTCTTC
size: .
V: TRBV9
D: .
J: TRBJ2-1

CDR3: CASSFFRSNEQFF
DNA: TGTGCCAGCAGTTTTTTCCGTAGCAATGAGCAGTTCTTC
size: .
V: TRBV6-5
D: .
J: TRBJ2-1

CDR3: CASSETGFSSPLHF
DNA: TGTGCCAGCAGTGAGACAGGGTTTAGCTCACCCCTCCACTTT
size: .
V: TRBV6-6
D: TRBD1
J: TRBJ1-6

CDR3: CASRTGYSNQPQHF
DNA: TGTGCCAGCAGGACAGGGTATAGCAATCAGCCCCAGCATTTT
size: .
V: TRBV6-5
D: TRBD1
J: TRBJ1-5

CDR3: CAISEVRGMSEKLFF
DNA: TGTGCCATCAGTGAGGTTCGGGGGATGAGTGAAAAACTGTTTTTT
size: few
V: TRBV10-3
D: .
J: TRBJ1-4

CDR3: CASSFVGRAYEQFF
DNA: TGTGCCAGCAGCTTTGTCGGGAGGGCTTATGAGCAGTTCTTC
size: .
V: TRBV7-9
D: TRBD2
J: TRBJ2-1

CDR3: CATSDRDRSSYNEQFF
DNA: TGTGCCACCAGTGATCGGGACAGGAGCTCCTACAATGAGCAGTTCTTC
size: .
V: TRBV24-1
D: TRBD1
J: TRBJ2-1

CDR3: CASRGGGPYEQYF
DNA: TGTGCCAGCAGGGGCGGGGGTCCCTACGAGCAGTACTTC
size: .
V: TRBV12-3/TRBV12-4
D: TRBD2
J: TRBJ2-7

CDR3: CSASSGIAYNEQFF
DNA: TGCAGTGCTAGTTCGGGAATCGCCTACAATGAGCAGTTCTTC
size: once
V: TRBV20-1
D: .
J: TRBJ2-1

CDR3: CASRPLRGDKGQETQYF
DNA: TGTGCCAGCAGACCCTTAAGAGGCGATAAAGGCCAAGAGACCCAGTACTTC
size: .
V: TRBV3-1/TRBV3-2
D: .
J: TRBJ2-5

CDR3: CSVQLLAGFTDTQYF
DNA: TGCAGCGTCCAATTACTAGCGGGGTTCACAGATACGCAGTATTTT
size: .
V: TRBV29-1
D: TRBD2
J: TRBJ2-3

CDR3: CASSYVGPEAFF
DNA: TGTGCCAGCAGTTACGTGGGGCCTGAAGCTTTCTTT
size: .
V: TRBV6-6
D: .
J: TRBJ1-1

CDR3: CASSQTEREGRTGELFF
DNA: TGCGCCAGCAGCCAAACCGAGCGGGAGGGCCGCACCGGGGAGCTGTTTTTT
size: .
V: TRBV4-1
D: TRBD2
J: TRBJ2-2

CDR3: CASSAQTDLNTEAFF
DNA: TGTGCCAGCAGCGCTCAGACAGACTTGAACACTGAAGCTTTCTTT
size: .
V: TRBV9
D: .
J: TRBJ1-1

CDR3: CASSLERSYEQYF
DNA: TGTGCCAGCAGCTTGGAGAGGTCCTACGAGCAGTACTTC
size: .
V: TRBV5-4
D: .
J: TRBJ2-7